This is a list of T cell receptor beta chains from one sample in a study of shared clonotypes between healthy human individuals. Generated by immunoSEQ multiplex PCR, the TCRdb table keeps only in-frame clones and is missing some. Seen here are roughly 720,000 clones, 90% observed once, and the top ten hold around a third. Material for sequencing was memory CD8+ T cells from PBMCs. The receptors originated from a man between 18 and 29 years old in good health. Some clones in this sample may be carry-over from other donors' samples. Both conserved end residues are part of each CDR3. D genes are given only for firm matches. Clone size, where shown, is once, few, many, or a class for clones that have expanded.

D,size,J,V,CDR3,DNA
-,few,TRBJ2-6,TRBV27,CASSLSPSGANVLTF,TGTGCCAGCAGTTTATCCCCCTCTGGGGCCAACGTCCTGACTTTC
-,-,TRBJ1-2,TRBV28,CASSQSGVTNYGYTF,TGTGCCAGCAGTCAGTCAGGTGTAACTAACTATGGCTACACCTTC
TRBD1,few,TRBJ1-1,TRBV9,CASSPLTGRSEAFF,TGTGCCAGCAGCCCCCTGACAGGGAGAAGCGAAGCTTTCTTT
-,-,TRBJ1-5,TRBV19,CASSFVANSNQPQHF,TGTGCCAGTAGTTTTGTAGCTAATAGCAATCAGCCCCAGCATTTT
-,-,TRBJ2-3,TRBV6-5,CASSYSLVASTDTQYF,TGTGCCAGCAGTTACTCCCTTGTGGCTAGCACAGATACGCAGTATTTT
-,-,TRBJ1-4,TRBV7-9,CASSITQAALKEKLFF,TGTGCCAGCAGCATCACTCAGGCCGCTCTCAAGGAAAAACTGTTTTTT
-,once,TRBJ1-2,TRBV27,CATKSGYGYTF,TGTGCCACAAAGAGTGGCTATGGCTACACCTTC
TRBD2,-,TRBJ2-5,TRBV28,CASSLPGLAGGPRETQYF,TGTGCCAGCAGTCTCCCGGGACTAGCGGGAGGCCCCAGGGAGACCCAGTACTTC
-,once,TRBJ2-5,TRBV7-3,CASSLTKLPSGTQYF,TGTGCCAGCAGCTTAACAAAGCTCCCGAGTGGGACCCAGTACTTC
-,once,TRBJ2-5,TRBV25-1,CATTPPGSEQETQYF,TGTGCCACCACCCCCCCAGGGAGCGAACAAGAGACCCAGTACTTC
-,few,TRBJ2-7,TRBV7-9,CASSLGGSHSYEQYF,TGTGCCAGCAGCTTAGGGGGCTCCCACTCCTACGAGCAGTACTTC
TRBD1,-,TRBJ2-2,TRBV27,CASSPGQGAGELFF,TGTGCCAGCAGTCCCGGACAGGGGGCCGGGGAGCTGTTTTTT
-,-,TRBJ1-4,TRBV2,CASSEARGKNEKLFF,TGTGCCAGCAGTGAAGCAAGGGGGAAAAATGAAAAACTGTTTTTT
-,-,TRBJ1-1,TRBV5-6,CASRHLSRDFNTEAFF,TGTGCCAGCAGACACCTTTCGAGGGACTTCAACACTGAAGCTTTCTTT
-,-,TRBJ1-2,TRBV7-2,CASSPPGGAGRNYGYTF,TGTGCCAGCAGCCCCCCGGGGGGGGCGGGGAGAAACTATGGCTACACCTTC
-,-,TRBJ2-2,TRBV7-9,CASSSQISDTGELFF,TGTGCCAGCAGCTCCCAGATTAGCGACACCGGGGAGCTGTTTTTT
TRBD1,-,TRBJ1-1,TRBV6-5,CASSYPGQGYTEAFF,TGTGCCAGCAGTTACCCTGGACAGGGGTACACTGAAGCTTTCTTT
-,once,TRBJ1-1,TRBV9,CASSRRGALNTEAFF,TGTGCCAGCAGCCGGAGGGGGGCTCTGAACACTGAAGCTTTCTTT
-,once,TRBJ2-7,TRBV27,CASGIAGPLPYEQYF,TGTGCCAGCGGCATTGCGGGTCCTCTACCCTACGAGCAGTACTTC
-,-,TRBJ2-1,TRBV6-6,CASSYLGGPVDEQFF,TGTGCCAGCAGTTACCTCGGAGGGCCGGTCGATGAGCAGTTCTTC
-,-,TRBJ1-1,TRBV29-1,CSVDDRSF,TGCAGCGTAGACGACAGGAGCTTT
TRBD2,-,TRBJ2-5,TRBV9,CASSVTSGRETQYF,TGTGCCAGCAGCGTTACTAGCGGGAGAGAGACCCAGTACTTC
TRBD2,-,TRBJ2-1,TRBV7-9,CASSTRRLAPENFNEQFF,TGTGCCAGCAGCACCCGAAGACTAGCCCCTGAAAATTTCAATGAGCAGTTCTTC
TRBD1,-,TRBJ1-1,TRBV7-9,CASSARDRGRPEAFF,TGTGCCAGCAGCGCCCGGGACAGGGGAAGGCCTGAAGCTTTCTTT
TRBD2,-,TRBJ2-7,TRBV4-1,CASSTGLAGSYEQYF,TGCGCCAGCAGCACTGGACTAGCGGGCTCCTACGAGCAGTACTTC
TRBD1,-,TRBJ2-2,TRBV4-1,CASSLRDREKITSGELFF,TGCGCCAGCAGCCTCCGGGACAGGGAAAAAATTACGTCGGGGGAGCTGTTTTTT
-,-,TRBJ1-2,TRBV7-9,CASSAHDGNYGYTF,TGTGCCAGCAGCGCTCATGACGGCAACTATGGCTACACCTTC
TRBD1,-,TRBJ1-4,TRBV7-8,CASSLGTGGSNEKLFF,TGTGCCAGCAGCTTAGGGACAGGGGGCAGTAACGAAAAACTGTTTTTT
-,-,TRBJ2-5,TRBV5-1,CASSLEDGGQGTQYF,TGCGCCAGCAGCTTGGAGGACGGGGGGCAGGGGACCCAGTACTTC
TRBD1,-,TRBJ2-5,TRBV9,CASSPEDRAQETQYF,TGTGCCAGCAGCCCCGAGGACAGGGCCCAAGAGACCCAGTACTTC
-,once,TRBJ2-7,TRBV7-9,CASSTPGTSAYEQYF,TGTGCCAGCAGCACTCCCGGGACGTCCGCCTACGAGCAGTACTTC
-,-,TRBJ1-3,TRBV28,CASTVEYDGRNTIYF,TGTGCCAGCACCGTCGAATATGACGGACGAAACACCATATATTTT
-,-,TRBJ2-2,TRBV7-2,CASSFGYNTGELFF,TGTGCCAGCAGCTTCGGGTACAACACCGGGGAGCTGTTTTTT
TRBD1,-,TRBJ2-1,TRBV19,CASSTDRGEDEQFF,TGTGCCAGTAGTACCGACAGGGGGGAAGATGAGCAGTTCTTC
TRBD1,-,TRBJ1-2,TRBV12-5,CASGGTGTAYGYTF,TGTGCTAGTGGCGGAACCGGGACAGCGTATGGCTACACCTTC
-,-,TRBJ1-1,TRBV13,CASTGGQLNTEAFF,TGTGCCAGCACGGGGGGGCAGCTAAACACTGAAGCTTTCTTT
-,once,TRBJ2-7,TRBV27,CASSFRRRDPYEQYF,TGTGCCAGCAGTTTCCGTCGCAGGGACCCCTACGAGCAGTACTTC
TRBD2,-,TRBJ2-7,TRBV6-5,CASSYVAGGYEQYF,TGTGCCAGCAGTTACGTAGCGGGAGGCTACGAGCAGTACTTC
TRBD2,-,TRBJ2-1,TRBV6-5,CASSPSLAGVNEQFF,TGTGCCAGCAGTCCGTCACTAGCGGGGGTCAATGAGCAGTTCTTC
-,-,TRBJ2-7,TRBV4-1,CASRNPVGGYEQYF,TGCGCCAGCAGGAACCCTGTAGGGGGCTACGAGCAGTACTTC
-,-,TRBJ2-7,TRBV21-1,CASSTRAHGTADYEQYF,TGTGCCAGCAGCACAAGAGCGCACGGGACGGCTGACTACGAGCAGTACTTC
TRBD2,-,TRBJ2-1,TRBV11-2,CASSAGTRSEQFF,TGTGCCAGCAGCGCGGGGACTAGGAGTGAGCAGTTCTTC
-,-,TRBJ1-2,TRBV9,CASSAIPGLSPPSLNYGYTF,TGTGCCAGCAGCGCCATACCTGGGTTAAGTCCACCCTCTCTTAACTATGGCTACACCTTC
TRBD2,-,TRBJ2-1,TRBV7-3,CASSQSTSGRYNEQFF,TGTGCCAGCAGCCAAAGTACCAGCGGGAGATACAATGAGCAGTTCTTC
TRBD1,few,TRBJ2-3,TRBV6-4,CASATGDEADTQYF,TGTGCCAGCGCGACAGGGGATGAGGCAGATACGCAGTATTTT
-,-,TRBJ1-2,TRBV29-1,CSVVDGYTF,TGCAGCGTTGTGGATGGCTACACCTTC
-,-,TRBJ2-1,TRBV19,CASSIVRLHYNEQFF,TGTGCCAGTAGTATAGTAAGACTACACTACAATGAGCAGTTCTTC
-,-,TRBJ2-7,TRBV28,CASFQGPYEQYF,TGTGCCAGTTTTCAGGGGCCCTACGAGCAGTACTTC